A single sample gave rise to the 10 T cell receptor beta chains below, sequenced in a study of B cell selection in AIRE deficiency. Sequenced by immunoSEQ multiplex PCR; TCRdb stores in-frame clones only, minus some. In the table there are 20,000 to 25,000 clones, roughly 97% of which are singletons. Conventional CD4 T cells were sorted as CD4+CD127+ cells. Material: conventional CD4+ T cells sorted from PBMCs. These receptors all stem from a human donor with AIRE deficiency.

The chain joins TRBV28 to TRBJ1-2; 11 nucleotides match TRBD1. V shed 5 bases and J 6 bases; nucleotides not matched to a gene: 11. Germline V CDR1 and CDR2: MDHEN, SYDVKM. This CDR3 comprises 16 residues. The CDR3: CASSRRQGQGVDGYTF. Written as DNA, the CDR3 is TGTGCCAGCAGTCGCCGCCAGGGACAGGGGGTAGATGGCTACACCTTC.

The chain uses TRBV10-2 and TRBJ2-3; 7 nucleotides agree with TRBD2. Germline V gene data show CDR1 as WSHSY and CDR2 as SAAADI. The CDR3 has 17 amino acids. Trimming cost V 6 bases and J 0 bases; bases outside gene matches: 12. The CDR3 reads CASRPAHLAESTDTQYF. Here the CDR3 DNA reads TGCGCCAGCAGACCCGCGCACCTAGCGGAGAGCACAGATACGCAGTATTTT.

The gene calls are TRBV6-1 and TRBJ2-3; D gene uncertain. The V end was cut by 6 bases, the J end by 2 bases, with 15 bases between. This CDR3 has 15 residues. Per the germline V gene, CDR1 is MNHNS and CDR2 is SASEGT. As DNA, the CDR3 is TGTGCCAGCAGCCGCCCGTTCGGAGACACAGATACGCAGTATTTT. Protein: CASSRPFGDTDTQYF.

The J gene is TRBJ1-4, the V gene TRBV19, with D possibly matching TRBD1 (5 bases). The germline V and J ends were trimmed by 4 bases and 5 bases, with 14 bases remaining between them. This CDR3 is built from 15 residues. Germline V gene data show CDR1 as LNHDA and CDR2 as SQIVND (reference sequence). This chain's CDR3 is CASSTKGRDNEKLFF. The CDR3 DNA reads TGTGCCAGTAGTACCAAGGGACGGGACAATGAAAAACTGTTTTTT. Looking up the rest from reference TRBV19 and TRBJ1-4 gives the full variable domain: DGGITQSPKYLFRKEGQNVTLSCEQNLNHDAMYWYRQDPGQGLRLIYYSQIVNDFQKGDIAEGYSVSREKKESFPLTVTSAQKNPTAFYLCASSTKGRDNEKLFFGSGTQLSVL.

The V gene is TRBV30, the J gene TRBJ1-5; no clear D. Germline assignment: CDR1 GTSNPN and CDR2 SVGIG (reference sequence). The V and J ends lost 3 bases and 10 bases respectively, with 13 bases between them. CDR3 length equals 12 residues. CDR3 loop: CAWSSGPGPQHF. The CDR3 DNA sequence: TGTGCCTGGAGCTCCGGGCCCGGACCCCAGCATTTT.

This clone has only one observation. This sequence joins TRBV7-3 and TRBJ2-3; possibly TRBD1 for D (6 bases). CDR1 is SGHTA, CDR2 FQGTGA, per germline. The CDR3 covers 15 residues. With 2 bases removed from V and 4 bases from J, the gap between germline ends came to 13 bases. As DNA, the CDR3 is TGTGCCAGCAGCTTAGAACCTTCAGGGGCAGATACGCAGTATTTT. This translates into CASSLEPSGADTQYF.

This chain connects TRBV19 to TRBJ1-4, with 8 bases aligning to TRBD1. Trimming took 5 bases from V and 0 from J; bases not matched to a gene: 20. CDR1 is LNHDA, CDR2 SQIVND, per germline (reference sequence). CDR3 length equals 21 residues. CDR3 DNA: TGTGCCAGTAGTGCGCTGCTCCCCGGGACAGGTTCCCCTGCAACTAATGAAAAACTGTTTTTT. It yields the protein CASSALLPGTGSPATNEKLFF.

The rearrangement links TRBV7-9 to TRBJ2-1, with TRBD2 matching over 8 bases. This CDR3 has 15 residues. CDR1 is SEHNR, CDR2 FQNEAQ, per germline (reference sequence). V shed 7 bases and J 6 bases; nucleotides not matched to a gene: 11. The CDR3 protein is CASTLGGRNPNEQFF. Here the CDR3 DNA reads TGTGCCAGCACCTTGGGCGGGAGGAACCCCAATGAGCAGTTCTTC.

The chain links TRBV6-6 to TRBJ2-3, with no clear D. V dropped 1 base and J dropped 3 bases, with 8 bases sitting between them. CDR1 is MNHNY, CDR2 SVGAGI, per germline (reference sequence). There are 14 residues in the CDR3. Here the CDR3 reads CASSYLFLTDTQYF. The CDR3 DNA reads TGTGCCAGCAGTTACTTGTTTTTGACAGATACGCAGTATTTT.

The gene calls are TRBV7-3 and TRBJ2-6, with D hard to call. CDR1 and CDR2 from the germline V gene are SGHTA and FQGTGA. Trimming shortened V by 5 bases and J by 0 bases, and 5 bases separated the two germline ends. The CDR3 consists of 14 residues. For the CDR3, the DNA is TGTGCCAGCAGCCCCTCCTCTGGGGCCAACGTCCTGACTTTC. Protein product: CASSPSSGANVLTF.